The 27 T cell receptor beta chains given below trace back to one sample, sequenced in a study of blood T cell repertoires in COVID-19 (dated by TCRdb to 2018 to 2020). The library came from the immunoSEQ multiplex PCR assay. TCRdb's version of the immuneACCESS table is confined to in-frame rearrangements and falls short of the full clone set. An unresolved V gene accounts for under half of the shortfall where checked; the remainder is of unknown origin. This sample comprises 140,000 to 150,000 clones, about 87% of them detected only once. Approximately 11% of the sample belongs to the ten largest clones. The sequenced sample consisted of PBMCs or T cells enriched from blood (not recorded which). The receptors come from a man aged 60 to 69 who had recovered from COVID-19.

This chain links TRBV2 with TRBJ1-6; maybe TRBD1 (6 bases). Germline CDR1 and CDR2: SNHLY and FYNNEI. The V and J ends lost 4 bases and 7 bases respectively, with 8 bases between them. The CDR3 runs 13 residues. The CDR3 bases are TGTGCCAGCAGTGTCCAGGGGAATTCACCCCTCCACTTT. This translates into CASSVQGNSPLHF.

J is TRBJ1-2 and V is TRBV24-1; perhaps TRBD1 as D (5 bases). In germline, CDR1 is KGHDR, CDR2 SFDVKD. Trimming left V 4 bases short and J 8 bases short, with 16 bases between. The CDR3 has 14 amino acids. Here the CDR3 DNA reads TGTGCCACCAGTGACGCGGGACCCCCGTCGGGCTACACCTTC. Residues: CATSDAGPPSGYTF.

The chain combines TRBV6-5 with TRBJ2-1; TRBD2 might be the D (5 bases). V lost 8 bases to trimming and J lost 6 bases, with 17 bases between them. The CDR3 totals 14 residues. The germline CDR1 and CDR2 sequences are MNHEY and SVGAGI. CDR3 sequence (DNA): TGTGCCAGCCGGAGGCCGCCGGAGTCCAATGAGCAGTTCTTC. Its translation: CASRRPPESNEQFF.

This sequence joins TRBV7-7 and TRBJ2-2; 10 bases map to TRBD2. Germline V gene lookup returns CDR1 SSHAT and CDR2 FNYEAQ (reference sequence). V was pared by 5 bases and J by 6 bases, with 6 bases of the junction left unmatched. The CDR3 loop spans 15 amino acids. CDR3: CASSPFLAGAGELFF. For the CDR3, the DNA is TGTGCCAGCAGCCCATTCCTAGCGGGGGCCGGGGAGCTGTTTTTT.

The rearrangement links TRBV24-1 to TRBJ1-2; unclear D gene. V dropped 4 bases and J dropped 6 bases, with 14 bases sitting between them. The CDR3 consists of 14 residues. Germline CDR1 KGHDR, CDR2 SFDVKD. CDR3 sequence: CATSEGGPADGYTF. The CDR3 bases are TGTGCCACCAGTGAAGGAGGACCGGCGGATGGCTACACCTTC.

The chain carries TRBV11-2 and TRBJ2-7; the D is unclear. The CDR3 is 12 amino acids. Germline CDR1 is SGHAT and CDR2 is FQNNGV. V lost 0 bases and J 3 bases, leaving 3 bases between the germline ends. The CDR3 here is CASSLDHYEQYF. CDR3 bases: TGTGCCAGCAGCTTAGACCACTACGAGCAGTACTTC.

V gene TRBV6-6 combines with J gene TRBJ2-2, with 7 positions matching TRBD2. V lost 5 bases, J lost 1 base, and 13 bases stayed unmatched. Germline assignment: CDR1 MNHNY and CDR2 SVGAGI (reference sequence). The CDR3 extends over 18 amino acids. The DNA for the CDR3 is TGTGCCAGCAGTCCCCGTTCCAAGACTAGCAGGAACACCGGGGAGCTGTTTTTT. Protein product: CASSPRSKTSRNTGELFF.

This clone has only one observation. The chain recombines TRBV30 with TRBJ1-3; no firm D call. This CDR3 has 16 amino acids. Germline CDR1 and CDR2: GTSNPN and SVGIG (reference sequence). V gave up 3 bases and J gave up 0 bases, with 15 bases separating them. CDR3 protein: CAWSGGQPTSGNTIYF. CDR3 nucleotides: TGTGCCTGGAGCGGCGGTCAGCCTACCTCTGGAAACACCATATATTTT.

The chain uses TRBV30 and TRBJ1-1, with 7 bases fitting TRBD1. Germline V CDR1 and CDR2: GTSNPN, SVGIG (reference sequence). The CDR3 runs to 14 residues. V lost 7 bases, J lost 10 bases, and 18 bases stayed unmatched. The CDR3 DNA reads TGTGCCTTGACAGGGCCGAAATATGATTTGCGAGCTTTCTTT. Its translation: CALTGPKYDLRAFF.

The chain carries TRBV5-1 and TRBJ2-3, with 7 bases matching TRBD2. Germline V gene lookup returns CDR1 SGHRS and CDR2 YFSETQ. CDR3 length: 18 residues. Trimming removed 4 bases from V and 0 bases from J; junction bases left unmatched: 14. The chain's CDR3 is CASSPHGAGEASTDTQYF. DNA for the CDR3: TGCGCCAGCAGCCCCCACGGGGCGGGGGAGGCTAGCACAGATACGCAGTATTTT.

The rearrangement uses TRBV7-9 and TRBJ2-1; the D gene is possibly TRBD2 (7 bases). The CDR3 is made up of 15 amino acids. Trimming pared 5 bases from V and 4 bases from J, leaving 15 bases between. Germline V gene sequence: CDR1 SEHNR, CDR2 FQNEAQ (reference sequence). The CDR3 DNA reads as TGTGCCAGCAGCCCCCCCGGGGGGCCTTACAATGAGCAGTTCTTC. The encoded protein is CASSPPGGPYNEQFF.

The V and J genes are TRBV6-5 and TRBJ1-1; D possibly corresponds to TRBD1 (5 bases). There are 12 residues in the CDR3. Deletions cut 6 bases from V and 9 bases from J, with 14 bases between. Per germline, CDR1 MNHEY and CDR2 SVGAGI. The CDR3 loop reads CASRSDWTQAFF. The CDR3 nucleotides are TGTGCCAGCAGATCGGATTGGACACAAGCTTTCTTT.

The chain joins TRBV3-1 (or the pseudogene TRBV3-2) to TRBJ1-6; weak D call: TRBD1 (5 bases). V lost 3 bases and J 7 bases, leaving 13 bases between the germline ends. The CDR3 runs 15 residues. Germline V gene lookup returns CDR1 LGHDT and CDR2 YNNKEL (reference sequence). The chain's CDR3 is CASSHTGTENSPLHF. CDR3 DNA sequence: TGTGCCAGCAGCCATACCGGGACTGAAAATTCACCCCTCCACTTT.

V usage is TRBV11-2 and J usage is TRBJ2-1; TRBD2 agrees at 13 bases. After removal of 5 bases from V and 5 bases from J, the junction contained 6 bases not matched to a gene. Germline V gene lookup returns CDR1 SGHAT and CDR2 FQNNGV. The CDR3 consists of 16 residues. CDR3 residues: CASSPRGTSGNNEQFF. In DNA, the CDR3 is TGTGCCAGCAGCCCCAGGGGGACTAGCGGGAACAATGAGCAGTTCTTC.

The V and J genes are TRBV19 and TRBJ1-3; 7 nucleotides line up with TRBD1. V was pared by 6 bases and J by 0 bases, with 8 bases of the junction left unmatched. This CDR3 comprises 16 residues. Germline values: CDR1 LNHDA, CDR2 SQIVND (reference sequence). CDR3 DNA: TGTGCCAGTAGCTATGGACAGGCGATCTCTGGAAACACCATATATTTT. Translation gives CASSYGQAISGNTIYF.

The chain is built from TRBV24-1 and TRBJ2-5, with 9 bases fitting TRBD2. The CDR3 runs to 17 residues. Germline CDR1 and CDR2: KGHDR and SFDVKD. Trimming at V came to 2 bases and at J to 3 bases, leaving 9 bases not matched to a gene. CDR3 sequence (DNA): TGTGCCACCAGTGATTCGGAACCGACTAGCGGAAAAGAGACCCAGTACTTC. Encoded protein: CATSDSEPTSGKETQYF.

The gene calls are TRBV3-1 (or the pseudogene TRBV3-2) and TRBJ2-1; the D gene is possibly TRBD2 (5 bases). Germline CDR1 is LGHDT and CDR2 is YNNKEL (reference sequence). Trimming pared 5 bases from V and 8 bases from J, leaving 10 bases between. The CDR3 covers 12 residues. Written as DNA, the CDR3 is TGTGCCAGCAGCAGGCTAGCCGATGAGCAGTTCTTC. Its protein product is CASSRLADEQFF.

The chain links TRBV19 to TRBJ1-1, with TRBD1 identical over 9 bases. The V segment lost 5 bases and the J segment 4 bases; nucleotides outside the gene matches: 2. Per the germline V gene, CDR1 is LNHDA and CDR2 is SQIVND (reference sequence). This CDR3 spans 13 amino acids. Here the CDR3 reads CASSLDRGTEAFF. The CDR3 DNA is TGTGCCAGTAGTTTGGACAGGGGCACTGAAGCTTTCTTT.

The CDR3 protein is CASTRGGGLTDTQYF. Here the CDR3 DNA reads TGTGCCAGCACCCGGGGGGGCGGACTCACAGATACGCAGTATTTT. V usage is TRBV2 and J usage is TRBJ2-3, with TRBD2 matching 8 bases. Germline V CDR1 and CDR2: SNHLY, FYNNEI. J gave up 2 bases and V 7 bases, and 8 bases lay outside the gene matches. The CDR3 loop spans 15 amino acids. Looking up the rest from reference TRBV2 and TRBJ2-3 gives the full variable domain: EPEVTQTPSHQVTQMGQEVILRCVPISNHLYFYWYRQILGQKVEFLVSFYNNEISEKSEIFDDQFSVERPDGSNFTLKIRSTKLEDSAMYFCASTRGGGLTDTQYFGPGTRLTVL.

V usage is TRBV7-9 and J usage is TRBJ2-7; D possibly corresponds to TRBD1 (6 bases). Germline CDR1 is SEHNR and CDR2 is FQNEAQ (reference sequence). The CDR3 contains 14 residues. Deletions cut 6 bases from V and 5 bases from J, with 17 bases between. The CDR3 nucleotides read TGTGCCAGCAGTAATCCAGGGGTTGTCCACGAGCAGTACTTC. Translation gives CASSNPGVVHEQYF. Complete variable domain (other parts from reference TRBV7-9 and TRBJ2-7): DTGVSQNPRHKITKRGQNVTFRCDPISEHNRLYWYRQTLGQGPEFLTYFQNEAQLEKSRLLSDRFSAERPKGSFSTLEIQRTEQGDSAMYLCASSNPGVVHEQYFGPGTRLTVT.

The chain uses TRBV6-5 and TRBJ2-5; 8 bases align to TRBD2. The CDR3 runs to 15 residues. Trimming removed 6 bases from V and 1 base from J; junction bases left unmatched: 7. The germline gives CDR1 MNHEY, CDR2 SVGAGI. The CDR3 here is CASSHSLAAQETQYF. The CDR3 DNA reads TGTGCCAGCAGCCACTCACTAGCGGCCCAAGAGACCCAGTACTTC.

This rearrangement joins TRBV28 to TRBJ1-1; D ambiguous. Germline V gene lookup returns CDR1 MDHEN and CDR2 SYDVKM. CDR3 size: 14 residues. Trimming removed 2 bases from V and 7 bases from J, with 14 bases in between. Here the CDR3 DNA reads TGTGCCAGCAGTTTACGATCGCTCCGGGGTGAAGCTTTCTTT. Amino acid sequence: CASSLRSLRGEAFF.

The chain employs TRBV24-1 and TRBJ1-5, with no clear D. The CDR3 is 14 amino acids. Per the germline V gene, CDR1 is KGHDR and CDR2 is SFDVKD. V lost 4 bases and J 7 bases, leaving 13 bases between the germline ends. CDR3 protein: CATSDPRTGQPQHF. The CDR3 DNA sequence: TGTGCCACCAGTGACCCAAGGACGGGGCAGCCCCAGCATTTT.

The rearrangement links TRBV2 to TRBJ1-5; 11 nucleotides line up with TRBD1. The V gene end was trimmed by 4 bases and the J gene end by 7 bases; junction bases not matched to a gene: 6. The CDR3 spans 15 residues. Per germline, CDR1 SNHLY and CDR2 FYNNEI. The CDR3 is CASSGWTGGDQPQHF. The CDR3 DNA is TGTGCCAGCAGTGGGTGGACAGGGGGCGACCAGCCCCAGCATTTT.

The chain is built from TRBV4-1 and TRBJ1-6; D is perhaps TRBD1 (6 bases). Germline CDR1 MGHRA, CDR2 YSYEKL. The V gene lost 0 bases and the J gene lost 5 bases, with 14 bases spanning the gap. The CDR3 has 17 residues. The CDR3 sequence: CASSQEGQGLNNSPLHF. The DNA for the CDR3 is TGCGCCAGCAGCCAAGAGGGGCAGGGGTTGAATAATTCACCCCTCCACTTT.

The chain combines TRBV28 with TRBJ2-7; D is undetermined. The germline CDR1 and CDR2 sequences are MDHEN and SYDVKM. The CDR3 has 11 residues. V gave up 6 bases and J gave up 6 bases, with 9 bases separating them. The CDR3 nucleotides are TGTGCCAGCAGCCGGGTTGGCGAGCAGTACTTC. Translated, it gives CASSRVGEQYF.

The CDR3: CASTGPSTGELFF. The CDR3 nucleotides are TGTGCCAGCACAGGGCCTTCAACCGGGGAGCTGTTTTTT. J is TRBJ2-2 and V is TRBV27, with a possible D match to TRBD1 (5 bases). The CDR3 consists of 13 residues. Germline values: CDR1 MNHEY, CDR2 SMNVEV (reference sequence). With 7 bases removed from V and 5 bases from J, the gap between germline ends came to 11 bases.